A single sample gave rise to the 14 T cell receptor beta chains below, sequenced in a study of technical replicates of blood from a few donors. This table comes from immunoSEQ multiplex PCR, and its TCRdb copy is limited to in-frame clones, with some not included. Here the sample spans 65,000 to 90,000 clones, approximately 94% being singletons. Sequenced material: T cells isolated from PBMCs. All receptors derive from a human donor in good health.

Regarding this clone: A junction boundary mismatches the germline segment, possibly from a read error. The rearrangement links TRBV5-1 to TRBJ2-5, with TRBD1 identical over 8 bases. The CDR3 consists of 13 residues. CDR1 SGHRS and CDR2 YFSETQ come from the germline V gene. CDR3 coding DNA: TGCGCCAGCAGCTTGGAAGATTTGGACAGGGAGCACTTC. This gives the protein CASSLEDLDREHF.

This clone has just one count. This chain joins TRBV14 and TRBJ2-7; the match to TRBD2 covers 9 bases. Germline V gene sequence: CDR1 SGHDN, CDR2 FVKESK. The CDR3 loop spans 16 amino acids. Germline trimming cut 1 base from V and 5 bases from J; bases unmatched to any gene: 9. The CDR3: CASSQVVGTSNNEQYF. The CDR3 DNA reads as TGTGCCAGCAGCCAAGTAGTCGGGACTAGCAACAACGAGCAGTACTTC.

The chain employs TRBV4-3 and TRBJ1-2, with D uncertain. This CDR3 spans 14 amino acids. Germline V gives CDR1 LGHNA, CDR2 YSLEER. With 0 bases removed from V and 2 bases from J, the gap between germline ends came to 7 bases. CDR3 DNA: TGCGCCAGCAGCCAAGATTGGCAGAACTATGGCTACACCTTC. Its translation is CASSQDWQNYGYTF.

This clone has only one observation. This chain joins TRBV6-5 and TRBJ2-7; 9 bases fit TRBD2. CDR3 size: 15 residues. The trim removed 2 bases at V and 7 bases at J, leaving 9 bases unmatched. Looked up from germline, CDR1 is MNHEY and CDR2 is SVGAGI. CDR3 DNA: TGTGCCAGCAGTTACATGACTAGCGGAACTTTGGAGCAGTACTTC. Translated: CASSYMTSGTLEQYF.

This chain uses TRBV7-2 with TRBJ1-1, with D maybe TRBD1 (6 bases). There are 19 residues in the CDR3. The V and J ends lost 4 bases and 7 bases respectively, with 31 bases between them. Germline CDR1 is SGHTA and CDR2 is FQGNSA. CDR3 DNA: TGTGCCAGCAGCTCGCGATCTTGGGGGCAGTTTACTACAGGCAATGAAGCTTTCTTT. Translation gives CASSSRSWGQFTTGNEAFF.

The V call is TRBV4-2, the J call TRBJ2-1, with 10 bases fitting TRBD2. The CDR3 sequence is 16 residues long. The J segment lost 6 bases and the V segment lost 1 base, leaving 6 bases of the junction unmatched. The germline V gene has CDR1 LGHNA and CDR2 YNFKEQ. Here the CDR3 reads CASSQVLAGVSNEQFF. DNA of the CDR3: TGTGCCAGCAGCCAAGTGCTAGCGGGAGTAAGCAATGAGCAGTTCTTC.

The chain is built from TRBV7-9 and TRBJ2-1; 9 bases match TRBD2. The CDR3 sequence is 19 residues long. The J segment lost 0 bases and the V segment lost 5 bases, leaving 14 bases of the junction unmatched. Germline assignment: CDR1 SEHNR and CDR2 FQNEAQ (reference sequence). The CDR3 DNA reads as TGTGCCAGCAGCCACGGGACTAGCAGTGGGAAAGTCTCCTACAATGAGCAGTTCTTC. It specifies CASSHGTSSGKVSYNEQFF.

The chain has TRBV2 and TRBJ2-7; maybe TRBD2 (6 bases). The CDR3 is made up of 15 amino acids. Germline assignment: CDR1 SNHLY and CDR2 FYNNEI. The V and J ends lost 6 bases and 7 bases respectively, with 22 bases between them. This chain's CDR3 is CASRRDPPPGEEQYF. For the CDR3, the DNA is TGTGCCAGCAGAAGGGACCCACCCCCGGGGGAGGAGCAGTACTTC.

This clone was recorded only once. The chain combines TRBV30 with TRBJ1-3, with D uncertain. Germline loops: CDR1 GTSNPN, CDR2 SVGIG (reference sequence). The V gene lost 7 bases and the J gene lost 2 bases, with 9 bases spanning the gap. The CDR3 runs to 12 residues. For the CDR3, the DNA is TGTGCCTATAACATGCCTGGAAACACCATATATTTT. Translated: CAYNMPGNTIYF.

The CDR3: CASIEPGLAYNEQFF. Written as DNA, the CDR3 is TGTGCCAGCATCGAACCGGGACTAGCTTACAATGAGCAGTTCTTC. This chain joins TRBV11-3 and TRBJ2-1; 9 nucleotides agree with TRBD2. The CDR3 contains 15 residues. In germline, CDR1 is SGHNT, CDR2 YENEEA. The trim removed 7 bases at V and 4 bases at J, leaving 8 bases unmatched. Full variable domain (rest looked up from reference TRBV11-3 and TRBJ2-1): EAGVVQSPRYKIIEKKQPVAFWCNPISGHNTLYWYLQNLGQGPELLIRYENEEAVDDSQLPKDRFSAERLKGVDSTLKIQPAELGDSAVYLCASIEPGLAYNEQFFGPGTRLTVL.

V usage is TRBV5-4 and J usage is TRBJ2-3; 7 nucleotides line up with TRBD1. The CDR3 has 16 residues. The junction had 8 bases not matched to a gene; V was cut back by 4 bases and J by 0 bases. Germline V CDR1 and CDR2: SGHNT, YYREEE (reference sequence). The CDR3 coding sequence is TGTGCCAGCAGCCCGTACAGGGGTCGAAGCACAGATACGCAGTATTTT. This translates into CASSPYRGRSTDTQYF.

The gene calls are TRBV6-1 and TRBJ1-5; perhaps TRBD1 as D (5 bases). CDR3 length: 14 amino acids. Trimming removed 2 bases at V and 6 bases at J, with 11 bases between. Germline CDR1 MNHNS, CDR2 SASEGT. This CDR3 is CASSESGGGQPQHF. In nucleotides, the CDR3 is TGTGCCAGCAGTGAATCCGGGGGTGGTCAGCCCCAGCATTTT.

The J gene is TRBJ2-4, the V gene TRBV7-9, with TRBD2 identical over 7 bases. This CDR3 comprises 17 residues. From germline, CDR1 is SEHNR and CDR2 FQNEAQ (reference sequence). The junction had 13 bases not matched to a gene; V was cut back by 5 bases and J by 3 bases. CDR3 residues: CASSGSVGGLDKNIQYF. For the CDR3, the DNA is TGTGCCAGCAGCGGGAGCGTGGGAGGGCTTGACAAAAACATTCAGTACTTC. Looking up the rest from reference TRBV7-9 and TRBJ2-4 gives the full variable domain: DTGVSQNPRHKITKRGQNVTFRCDPISEHNRLYWYRQTLGQGPEFLTYFQNEAQLEKSRLLSDRFSAERPKGSFSTLEIQRTEQGDSAMYLCASSGSVGGLDKNIQYFGAGTRLSVL.

The chain has TRBV7-3 and TRBJ2-3, with TRBD2 matching over 10 bases. The CDR3 loop spans 15 amino acids. Germline V gene lookup returns CDR1 SGHTA and CDR2 FQGTGA. The V gene end was trimmed by 4 bases and the J gene end by 4 bases; junction bases not matched to a gene: 5. The CDR3 protein is CASSSSGRWADTQYF. The CDR3 DNA reads TGTGCCAGCAGCTCTAGCGGGAGATGGGCAGATACGCAGTATTTT.